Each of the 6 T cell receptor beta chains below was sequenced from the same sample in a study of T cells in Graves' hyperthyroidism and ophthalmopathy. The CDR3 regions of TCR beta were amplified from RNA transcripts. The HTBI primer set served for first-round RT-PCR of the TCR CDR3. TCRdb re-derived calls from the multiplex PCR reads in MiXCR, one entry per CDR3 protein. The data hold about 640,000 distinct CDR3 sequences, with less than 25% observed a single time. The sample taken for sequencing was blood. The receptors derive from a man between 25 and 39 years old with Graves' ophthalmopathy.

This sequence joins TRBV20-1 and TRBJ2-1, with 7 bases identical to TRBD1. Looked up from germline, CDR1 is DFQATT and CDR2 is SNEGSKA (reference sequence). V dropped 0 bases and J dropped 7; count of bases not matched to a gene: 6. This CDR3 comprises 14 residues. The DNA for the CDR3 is TGCAGTGCTAGAGATCTGACAGGGTGGAATGAGCAGTTCTTC. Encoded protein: CSARDLTGWNEQFF.

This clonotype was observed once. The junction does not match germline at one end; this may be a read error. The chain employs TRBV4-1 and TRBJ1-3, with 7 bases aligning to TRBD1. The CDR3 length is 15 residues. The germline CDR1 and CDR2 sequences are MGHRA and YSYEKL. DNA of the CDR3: TGCCCCAGCAGCGGTTCCGGACAGGAGGGAAACACCATATATTTT. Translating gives CPSSGSGQEGNTIYF.

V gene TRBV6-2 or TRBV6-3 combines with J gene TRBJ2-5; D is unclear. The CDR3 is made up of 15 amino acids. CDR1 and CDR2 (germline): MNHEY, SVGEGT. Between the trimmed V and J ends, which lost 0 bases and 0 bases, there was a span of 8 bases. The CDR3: CASSYSSTNQETQYF. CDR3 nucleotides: TGTGCCAGCAGTTACTCGAGCACAAACCAAGAGACCCAGTACTTC.

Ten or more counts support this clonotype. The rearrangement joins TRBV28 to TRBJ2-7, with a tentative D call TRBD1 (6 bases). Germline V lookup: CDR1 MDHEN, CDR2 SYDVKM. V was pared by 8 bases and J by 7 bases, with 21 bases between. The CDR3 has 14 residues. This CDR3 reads CASYSTGPIGEQYF. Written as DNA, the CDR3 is TGTGCCAGCTACTCGACAGGACCGATTGGGGAGCAGTACTTC.

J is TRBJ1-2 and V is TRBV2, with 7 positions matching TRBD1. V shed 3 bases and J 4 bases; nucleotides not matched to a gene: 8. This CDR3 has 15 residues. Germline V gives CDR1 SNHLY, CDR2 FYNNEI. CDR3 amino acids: CASSDTGEFGYGYTF. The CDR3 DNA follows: TGTGCCAGCAGTGATACAGGGGAGTTTGGCTATGGCTACACCTTC.

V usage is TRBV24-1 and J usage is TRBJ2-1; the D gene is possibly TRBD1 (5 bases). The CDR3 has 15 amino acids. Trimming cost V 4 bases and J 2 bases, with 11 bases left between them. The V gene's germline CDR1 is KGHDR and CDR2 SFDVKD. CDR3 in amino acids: CATSEQDTTYNEQFF. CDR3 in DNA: TGTGCCACCAGTGAACAGGATACTACCTACAATGAGCAGTTCTTC.